The source of this T cell receptor beta chain is a study of T cell repertoires in aging, cancer and after chemotherapy. The wider study: Six age groups, ranging from 30 or younger to 70 or older, included the donors.

With respect to this clonotype: What it recognizes is unknown. Since a much larger clone is just one base distant, this may be a read error.

TCR beta rearrangements were amplified from peripheral blood genomic DNA. General observations from the study: Median generation probability rose over the chemotherapy interval in each cancer cohort, suggesting rebound thymic output. Healthy donors lost TCR diversity with age mainly through richness, cancer patients through richness and evenness. Immunological memory after chemotherapy cannot be judged from the repertoire data.

Multiplex touch-down PCR with TRB-A/B primers amplified rearranged V-D-J TRB sequences. TCRdb re-called the multiplex PCR reads through MiXCR, storing one row per CDR3 protein. Of around 1,900 distinct CDR3 sequences in the sample, over 20% were seen once. V was clipped by 4 bases and J by 1 base, with 13 bases between them. Germline assignment: CDR1 DFQATT and CDR2 SNEGSKA (reference sequence). This CDR3 has 14 amino acids. Sequences were obtained from blood. The rearrangement joins TRBV20-1 to TRBJ1-2; D is uncertain. This sequence originates from a human donor with a blood cancer. CDR3 nucleotide sequence: TGCAGTGCTAAAGATCATCGGGTTAACTATGGCTACACCTTC. This codes for CSAKDHRVNYGYTF.